Given below is one T cell receptor (beta chain) in context. Its antigen is as yet unknown. V was trimmed by 1 base and J by 2 bases, leaving 2 bases between them. The CDR3 consists of 12 residues. Germline CDR1 SGHTS, CDR2 YDEGEE. The data belong to a study of radiation and T cells in renal cell carcinoma. Measured with immunoSEQ multiplex PCR; TCRdb has only the in-frame clones, and not every one. The sample has some 120,000 clones, approximately 78% seen once. The sample's time point: blood 2 weeks post-SBRT. Noted treatment: 15 Gy SBRT to primary tumor, nephrectomy 4 weeks later. After SBRT, blood was collected at 2 and 4 weeks, plus baseline. Overall study findings and caveats: Without pretreatment biopsies, baseline tumor clonotype presence was undetermined.

The rearrangement uses TRBV5-8 and TRBJ2-3, with D unresolved. The clonotype originates from a woman aged 60-75 years with renal cell carcinoma. The input for sequencing was blood, taken from a patient whose treatment included radiotherapy and nephrectomy. The CDR3: CASSLITDTQYF. Here the CDR3 DNA reads TGTGCCAGCAGCTTGATCACAGATACGCAGTATTTT.